This T cell receptor beta chain was observed in a study of vaccination effects on CD4 cells after COVID-19. Looking at the study overall: Every well got around 1.9 million PBMC, which were grown with roughly 9.5 IU/ml IL-2 and 10 ug/ml peptides.

Upon completion of about eleven days in culture, CD4+ T cells were isolated. The method was immunoSEQ multiplex PCR; TCRdb's version includes in-frame clones alone and lacks a portion of them. Here the sample spans tens of thousands of clones, 60% to 80% being singletons. Of note for this clone: Antigen: not known.

Germline CDR1 reads MNHNY; CDR2 reads SVGAGI (reference sequence). V lost 5 bases and J 4 bases, leaving 9 bases between the germline ends. The CDR3 has 12 amino acids. This TCR was sampled from a human donor who received a COVID-19 vaccine. V and J are TRBV6-6 and TRBJ2-7; D unresolved. The sequences come from CD4+ T cells from PBMCs cultured without peptide, collected before COVID-19 vaccination. This CDR3 reads CASSQWDYEQYF. CDR3 nucleotide sequence: TGTGCCAGCAGTCAATGGGATTACGAGCAGTACTTC.